This is a list of T cell receptor beta chains from one sample in a study of blood T cell repertoires in COVID-19. Here immunoSEQ multiplex PCR was the method, and the copy in TCRdb shows in-frame clones only, minus some. This table holds fewer than 200,000 clones, under 85% found once. Sequenced input: peripheral blood. These receptors all stem from a man aged 55 to 70 who had recovered from COVID-19. Both conserved end residues are trimmed from each CDR3. Clone sizes are given selectively: once, few, many, or a class where the clone is expanded.

v_gene	j_gene	abundance	CDR3aa
TRBV7-3	TRBJ2-1	.	ASAWRAGSEQF
TRBV7-9	TRBJ1-4	.	ASSPSVGGADEKLF
TRBV7-3	TRBJ2-1	.	ASSSGGASYNEQF
TRBV19	TRBJ2-5	few	ASSRIRGGGQETQY
TRBV5-1	TRBJ2-7	once	ASSLGQGAIYEQY
TRBV6-5	TRBJ1-5	.	ASSYSGQGGEPQH
TRBV7-2	TRBJ2-5	.	ASSPAQAIQETQY
TRBV18	TRBJ2-5	once	ASSPRGGSQETQY
TRBV18	TRBJ2-6	.	ASSRYRDSGANVLT
TRBV15	TRBJ1-5	.	ATSNRLPGTLSNQPQH